This T cell receptor beta chain was captured by sequencing in a study of T cell repertoires in cytomegalovirus infection. Study-level background: Both CMV infection and a matching HLA type were indicated by public TCR beta signatures.

Findings of the study overall: People with CMV and the relevant HLA were identified by cumulative public TCR beta family frequency. HLA-C-restricted CMV clonotypes gave the most frequent clonotype in two of eight donors.

TCRdb reprocessed the reads with MiXCR, giving one entry per CDR3 protein. The profile shows nearly 450,000 distinct CDR3 sequences, roughly a third of them singletons. Germline V gene data show CDR1 as SEHNR and CDR2 as FQNEAQ (reference sequence). J was trimmed by 8 bases and V by 6 bases; bases with no gene match: 18. The CDR3 runs to 16 residues. Points on this clonotype: Antigen unknown.

This receptor was obtained from a human donor in good health (CMV status not recorded). Some clones in this sample may be carry-over from other donors' samples. V is TRBV7-9 and J is TRBJ1-1, with 7 bases aligning to TRBD1. The sample taken for sequencing was PBMCs. CDR3 in DNA: TGTGCCAGCAGACCTCGAGGCCGAACAGGGGCCCAAGAAGCTTTCTTT. Amino acid sequence: CASRPRGRTGAQEAFF. Full variable domain (outside the CDR3, taken from reference TRBV7-9 and TRBJ1-1): DTGVSQNPRHKITKRGQNVTFRCDPISEHNRLYWYRQTLGQGPEFLTYFQNEAQLEKSRLLSDRFSAERPKGSFSTLEIQRTEQGDSAMYLCASRPRGRTGAQEAFFGQGTRLTVV.